This T cell receptor (beta chain) came from a study of blood T cell repertoires in COVID-19. This CDR3 contains 17 residues. V shed 4 bases and J shed 5 bases, with 21 bases lying between them. Germline values: CDR1 SGDLS, CDR2 YYNGEE. Using immunoSEQ multiplex PCR, the repertoire was profiled, and TCRdb retains in-frame clones only, with some absent. The sample consists of about 230,000 clones, roughly 80% of them appearing once. Material for sequencing was peripheral blood. The sequence was collected from a woman older than 75 with acute or convalescent COVID-19. The chain links TRBV9 to TRBJ2-2; D possibly corresponds to TRBD2 (6 bases). The CDR3 loop is CASSPRGGQGNTGELFF. CDR3 bases: TGTGCCAGCAGCCCCCGTGGAGGGCAGGGAAATACCGGGGAGCTGTTTTTT.